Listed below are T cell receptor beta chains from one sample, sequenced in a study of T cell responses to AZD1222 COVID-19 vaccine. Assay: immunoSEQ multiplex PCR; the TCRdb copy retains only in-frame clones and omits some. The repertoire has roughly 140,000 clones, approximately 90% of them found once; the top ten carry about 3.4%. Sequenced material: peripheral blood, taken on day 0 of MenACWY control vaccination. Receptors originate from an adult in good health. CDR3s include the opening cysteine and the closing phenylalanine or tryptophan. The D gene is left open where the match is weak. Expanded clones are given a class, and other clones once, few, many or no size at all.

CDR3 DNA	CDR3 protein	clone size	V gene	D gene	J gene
TGCGCCAGCAGCCACCAGACAGAGAACACTGAAGCTTTCTTT	CASSHQTENTEAFF	.	TRBV4-3	.	TRBJ1-1
TGCAGTGCTAGAGAGGAGTATTTT	CSAREEYF	once	TRBV20-1	.	TRBJ2-3
TGCAGCGCCTGGATGGGCACTGAAGCTTTCTTT	CSAWMGTEAFF	.	TRBV29-1	.	TRBJ1-1
TGTGCCAGCTCACCAGAGCCAGTAATGAACACTGAAGCTTTCTTT	CASSPEPVMNTEAFF	.	TRBV18	.	TRBJ1-1
TGTGCCTGGAGTGGCGTGGGGGTGGAGACCCAGTACTTC	CAWSGVGVETQYF	.	TRBV30	.	TRBJ2-5
TGTGCCAGCAGCGTTGCTAGGTTCCCCAATGAGCAGTTCTTC	CASSVARFPNEQFF	.	TRBV11-3	.	TRBJ2-1
TGTGCCAGCATTATGAACCGCGCTTTAAACTATGGCTACACCTTC	CASIMNRALNYGYTF	.	TRBV6-5	.	TRBJ1-2
TGTGCCAGTAACTCCCTGCCCCATGCTAGCGGTAACAATGAGCAGTTCTTC	CASNSLPHASGNNEQFF	.	TRBV19	TRBD2	TRBJ2-1
TGTGCCAGCAGACCTAGGCTTTATAGCAATCAGCCCCAGCATTTT	CASRPRLYSNQPQHF	.	TRBV6-5	.	TRBJ1-5
TGTGCCACCAGTGATTCGGCCAGGGGGCGGGATACGCAGTATTTT	CATSDSARGRDTQYF	.	TRBV24-1	TRBD1	TRBJ2-3
TGTGCCAGTAGTATTATAGGGGCAGGGGACACTGAAGCTTTCTTT	CASSIIGAGDTEAFF	.	TRBV19	.	TRBJ1-1
TGTGCCAGCAGCCAAGATAGACAGGATCTCCAGCATTTT	CASSQDRQDLQHF	.	TRBV4-2	.	TRBJ1-5
TGCGCCAGCAGCTCGCCGGGACAGGGTAACACCGGGGAGCTGTTTTTT	CASSSPGQGNTGELFF	once	TRBV5-1	TRBD1	TRBJ2-2
TGTGCCAGCAGCCAAGACCAGGGGCTCATTCAGTACTTC	CASSQDQGLIQYF	.	TRBV14	.	TRBJ2-4
TGTGCCAGCAGCCCTTTGGGGCAGGGCAATTCACCCCTCCACTTT	CASSPLGQGNSPLHF	once	TRBV11-2	.	TRBJ1-6
TGTGCCAGCAGTTTCTACAACAGGGGGCAGGGCTATGGCTACACCTTC	CASSFYNRGQGYGYTF	.	TRBV28	TRBD1	TRBJ1-2
TGTGCCAGCAGCTTCACAGGGGTAGAGGGAAACACCATATATTTT	CASSFTGVEGNTIYF	.	TRBV5-5	TRBD1	TRBJ1-3
TGTGCCAGCAGTTTAGGCCTACAAGAGACCCAGTACTTC	CASSLGLQETQYF	.	TRBV28	.	TRBJ2-5
TGCAGCGTTGGGGACAGGGGAAGTGAAAAACTGTTTTTT	CSVGDRGSEKLFF	.	TRBV29-1	TRBD1	TRBJ1-4
TGTGCCTGGACCGGACAGGGAAAAACTGAAGCTTTCTTT	CAWTGQGKTEAFF	.	TRBV30	TRBD1	TRBJ1-1
TGTGCCAGCAGCTCCGGAGGGGGACGGTCACCCCTCCACTTT	CASSSGGGRSPLHF	.	TRBV7-6	.	TRBJ1-6
TGTGCCAGCTCACCAGGACGCACCGCTAATGAAAAACTGTTTTTT	CASSPGRTANEKLFF	.	TRBV18	.	TRBJ1-4
TGTGCCAGCAGCCGACGGCGAGTGGGCTCCTACCAAGAGACCCAGTACTTC	CASSRRRVGSYQETQYF	once	TRBV2	.	TRBJ2-5
TGCGCCAGCAGCTTGGTTGCTGCGGGCACTGAAGCTTTCTTT	CASSLVAAGTEAFF	.	TRBV5-1	.	TRBJ1-1
TGTGCCAGCTCACCTCGGAGCTCGTTACCTCAAGAGACCCAGTACTTC	CASSPRSSLPQETQYF	once	TRBV18	.	TRBJ2-5
TGCAGCGTTGGAATCGGACGGGAGCAGTACTTC	CSVGIGREQYF	once	TRBV29-1	.	TRBJ2-7
TGTGCCAGCAGTTTTCGCAGGGGGCGATCCACCAACTCCGGGGAGCTGTTTTTT	CASSFRRGRSTNSGELFF	few	TRBV28	TRBD1	TRBJ2-2
TGTGCCAGCAGCTTATTAAGGGCTGATGGCTACACCTTC	CASSLLRADGYTF	.	TRBV7-2	.	TRBJ1-2
TGTGCCAGCAGCTTATCCGAGTCCTCTGGAAACACCATATATTTT	CASSLSESSGNTIYF	.	TRBV7-3	.	TRBJ1-3
TGTGCCAGCAGCTTAGGACATCTGAACACTGAAGCTTTCTTT	CASSLGHLNTEAFF	.	TRBV7-9	.	TRBJ1-1
TGTGCCAGCAGCCCGAATTCGGGCGGGAACACTGAAGCTTTCTTT	CASSPNSGGNTEAFF	.	TRBV6-5	.	TRBJ1-1
TGTGCCAGCAGCCAAAAGTGGACAGGGGATGAAAAACTGTTTTTT	CASSQKWTGDEKLFF	.	TRBV4-2	TRBD1	TRBJ1-4
TGTGCCAGCAGCCCTGTTGGGACAGGGGGTGTCGGGGAGCTGTTTTTT	CASSPVGTGGVGELFF	.	TRBV7-2	TRBD1	TRBJ2-2
TGTGCCAGTAGACTAAGCGGGCAGGGCCTTGGCTACACCTTC	CASRLSGQGLGYTF	.	TRBV19	.	TRBJ1-2
TGTGCCAGCAGCCTCGGGGGACAGGGCGTTTCTGAAGCTTTCTTT	CASSLGGQGVSEAFF	medium-sized	TRBV7-9	TRBD1	TRBJ1-1
TGTGCCAGCAGCTTGGGCCGGCCGGGGGAGCAGTACTTC	CASSLGRPGEQYF	.	TRBV11-2	.	TRBJ2-7
TGCAGTGCTAGTCAAAGCGTCCTTGGCTACACCTTC	CSASQSVLGYTF	.	TRBV20-1	.	TRBJ1-2
TGTGCCAGCAATCATCCTATAGCGGGAGAACGCGCAGATACGCAGTATTTT	CASNHPIAGERADTQYF	.	TRBV2	TRBD2	TRBJ2-3
TGTGCCAGCAGCTCTCGGACAGGGGGCTCTTACGAGCAGTACTTC	CASSSRTGGSYEQYF	.	TRBV11-3	TRBD1	TRBJ2-7
TGTGCCAGTAGTCCACGTGCACAGGGGAACTATGGCTACACCTTC	CASSPRAQGNYGYTF	.	TRBV19	TRBD1	TRBJ1-2
TGTGCCAGCAGGTACGTGACAGGGAACACTGAAGCTTTCTTT	CASRYVTGNTEAFF	.	TRBV2	.	TRBJ1-1
TGTGCCAGCAGCTCAAGACAGGGGGCTGCTGGGGCCAACGTCCTGACTTTC	CASSSRQGAAGANVLTF	.	TRBV5-4	TRBD1	TRBJ2-6
TGTGCCAGCAGCGCGGACAGGGAAGGGCAGTACTTC	CASSADREGQYF	once	TRBV5-4	TRBD1	TRBJ2-7
TGTGCCAGCATGCTCCACACAGGGGCTAACTATGGCTACACCTTC	CASMLHTGANYGYTF	.	TRBV6-5	TRBD1	TRBJ1-2
TGTGCCAGCAGGTCCCACAGGGGGGACACTGAAGCTTTCTTT	CASRSHRGDTEAFF	.	TRBV28	TRBD1	TRBJ1-1
TGCAGTGCTACCAGCGGAGAGACCCAGTACTTC	CSATSGETQYF	.	TRBV20-1	.	TRBJ2-5
TGTGCCAGCAGCTTGGGGACAGCATATGAAAAACTGTTTTTT	CASSLGTAYEKLFF	.	TRBV5-5	.	TRBJ1-4
TGTGCCTGGAGTGTACCAGATACGCAGTATTTT	CAWSVPDTQYF	.	TRBV30	.	TRBJ2-3
TGCGCCAGCAGCTTGATCGGACAGGGAGACGGGGAGCTGTTTTTT	CASSLIGQGDGELFF	.	TRBV5-1	TRBD1	TRBJ2-2
TGTGCCAGCAGTCCTCTAACAGGACCAAATTCCCCCCTCCACTTT	CASSPLTGPNSPLHF	.	TRBV6-5	.	TRBJ1-6
TGCGCCAGCAGCCAATTTACCCCCGGGACGGGTTCCTACGAGCAGTACTTC	CASSQFTPGTGSYEQYF	.	TRBV4-3	.	TRBJ2-7
TGTGCCAGCAGTTTATACTCGGGCACTGAAGCTTTCTTT	CASSLYSGTEAFF	.	TRBV12-3/TRBV12-4	.	TRBJ1-1
TGTGCCAGCAGTTACTCCGGCGGCTCTGGGGCCAACGTCCTGACTTTC	CASSYSGGSGANVLTF	.	TRBV6-5	.	TRBJ2-6